Below are 20 T cell receptor beta chains sequenced from a single sample in a study of T cell responses to AZD1222 COVID-19 vaccine. TCRdb's table, derived via immunoSEQ multiplex PCR, lists solely in-frame clones and lacks some. The sample has 110,000 or so clones; approximately 90% are singletons. The sequences come from peripheral blood, collected on day 0 of AZD1222 vaccination. All receptors derive from an adult in good health.

This sequence joins TRBV27 and TRBJ2-5, with TRBD2 matching 7 bases. CDR1 and CDR2 from the germline V gene are MNHEY and SMNVEV (reference sequence). CDR3 length: 14 residues. J lost 5 bases, V lost 4 bases, and 7 bases had no gene match. This CDR3 reads CASSSGLESETQYF. The CDR3 bases are TGTGCCAGCAGTTCCGGACTAGAATCCGAGACCCAGTACTTC.

The chain recombines TRBV5-1 with TRBJ2-2; D is uncertain. The CDR3 covers 12 residues. The germline V and J ends were trimmed by 5 bases and 1 base, with 3 bases remaining between them. From germline, CDR1 is SGHRS and CDR2 YFSETQ. The CDR3 DNA reads TGCGCCAGCAGGGTGAACACCGGGGAGCTGTTTTTT. Amino acid sequence: CASRVNTGELFF.

The chain couples TRBV28 to TRBJ1-2, with D unresolved. V was trimmed by 8 bases and J by 0 bases, leaving 16 bases between them. Germline CDR1 is MDHEN and CDR2 is SYDVKM. CDR3 size: 15 residues. The chain's CDR3 is CASLPPLAANYGYTF. The CDR3 DNA follows: TGTGCCAGCCTACCCCCGCTGGCAGCTAACTATGGCTACACCTTC.

The chain has TRBV29-1 and TRBJ2-1; D gene ambiguous. V was cut by 2 bases and J by 1 base, with 9 bases left in between. The CDR3 length is 14 residues. Germline values: CDR1 SQVTM, CDR2 ANQGSEA. The DNA of the CDR3 is TGCAGCGTTGAACTGGAGCTTTCCTACAATGAGCAGTTCTTC. Its translation: CSVELELSYNEQFF.

The chain combines TRBV9 with TRBJ2-1, with TRBD2 matching 9 bases. Germline CDR1 is SGDLS and CDR2 is YYNGEE. The length of the CDR3 is 20 residues. Trimming removed 0 bases from V and 0 bases from J; junction bases left unmatched: 13. The CDR3 spells CASSVGPGTSRWSSYNEQFF. The DNA for the CDR3 is TGTGCCAGCAGCGTAGGGCCCGGGACTAGCCGATGGAGCTCCTACAATGAGCAGTTCTTC.

The CDR3: CASSLGLGVGLGEKLFF. In nucleotides, the CDR3 is TGTGCCAGCAGCTTGGGTCTAGGGGTCGGTTTAGGCGAAAAACTGTTTTTT. This chain joins TRBV5-6 and TRBJ1-4; tentatively, D is TRBD1 (5 bases). Germline V gene data show CDR1 as SGHDT and CDR2 as YYEEEE. V was shortened by 0 bases and J by 8 bases, with 20 bases between the two germline ends. There are 17 residues in the CDR3.

The V and J genes are TRBV5-1 and TRBJ1-6; 11 positions agree with TRBD1. The V gene's germline CDR1 is SGHRS and CDR2 YFSETQ. The CDR3 sequence is 16 residues long. V shed 10 bases, J shed 7 bases, and the junction held 13 bases outside the gene matches. CDR3 loop: CACSPGGTGGNSPLHF. The DNA of the CDR3 is TGCGCCTGCTCCCCTGGTGGGACAGGGGGAAATTCACCCCTCCACTTT.

V gene TRBV5-1 combines with J gene TRBJ2-7, with TRBD2 identical over 7 bases. This CDR3 comprises 14 residues. The germline V gene has CDR1 SGHRS and CDR2 YFSETQ. The V gene end was trimmed by 1 base and the J gene end by 5 bases; junction bases not matched to a gene: 6. The CDR3 nucleotides read TGCGCCAGCAGCTTGTCCGGGAGGTCAAACGAGCAGTACTTC. It translates to CASSLSGRSNEQYF.

This clone was seen a single time. V gene TRBV28 combines with J gene TRBJ1-2; perhaps TRBD1 as D (5 bases). Trimming took off 5 bases at V and 7 bases at J, with 11 bases between the two ends. The CDR3 extends over 12 amino acids. Germline V CDR1 and CDR2: MDHEN, SYDVKM. In DNA form, the CDR3 reads TGTGCCAGCAGTCCCGTCGGGGGTGGCTACACCTTC. It encodes CASSPVGGGYTF.

This chain uses TRBV11-2 with TRBJ2-2; D unresolved. The germline V gene has CDR1 SGHAT and CDR2 FQNNGV. The CDR3 extends over 13 amino acids. Trimming cost V 5 bases and J 1 base, with 5 bases left between them. CDR3 bases: TGTGCCAGCAGCAAGCGGAACACCGGGGAGCTGTTTTTT. It is translated as CASSKRNTGELFF.

The chain couples TRBV29-1 to TRBJ2-7, with 7 bases matching TRBD2. V trimming: 2 bases; J trimming: 5 bases; junction bases outside the gene matches: 9. The CDR3 extends over 14 amino acids. The germline V gene encodes CDR1 SQVTM and CDR2 ANQGSEA. The CDR3 bases are TGCAGCGTTGAATCCTTTGCGGGAGTCAACGAGCAGTACTTC. Protein: CSVESFAGVNEQYF.

This clone was seen once. The chain carries TRBV3-1 (or the pseudogene TRBV3-2) and TRBJ2-1; D not certain. Trimming cost V 3 bases and J 7 bases, with 10 bases left between them. The CDR3 covers 13 residues. Germline loops: CDR1 LGHDT, CDR2 YNNKEL (reference sequence). The CDR3 bases are TGTGCCAGCAGCCAGGCCGCTAAGAATGAGCAGTTCTTC. This translates into CASSQAAKNEQFF.

This chain joins TRBV9 and TRBJ1-1, with a possible D match to TRBD1 (6 bases). V dropped 3 bases and J dropped 4 bases, with 16 bases sitting between them. The CDR3 covers 15 residues. In germline, CDR1 is SGDLS, CDR2 YYNGEE. CDR3 residues: CASSARQDVGTEAFF. CDR3 nucleotides: TGTGCCAGCAGCGCTAGACAGGACGTAGGCACTGAAGCTTTCTTT.

About this clone itself: This sample includes further DNA sequences coding for the same CDR3. The V gene is TRBV9, the J gene TRBJ1-2; D gene unclear. V was clipped by 0 bases and J by 2 bases, with 5 bases between them. This CDR3 is built from 13 residues. Germline V gives CDR1 SGDLS, CDR2 YYNGEE. The CDR3 bases are TGTGCCAGCAGCGTAGATAGGAACTATGGCTACACCTTC. Residues: CASSVDRNYGYTF.

The V and J genes are TRBV10-1 and TRBJ2-1; no definite D call. The CDR3 spans 16 residues. Germline V gives CDR1 WNHNN, CDR2 SYGVQD (reference sequence). The V end was cut by 3 bases, the J end by 4 bases, with 16 bases between. The CDR3 coding sequence is TGCGCCAGCAGTGACCCCACGAGGCATGGGTACAATGAGCAGTTCTTC. Protein sequence: CASSDPTRHGYNEQFF.

This clone was observed a handful of times. This rearrangement joins TRBV6-5 to TRBJ1-3, with D possibly TRBD1 on 6 matching bases. Trimming took off 10 bases at V and 1 base at J, with 11 bases between the two ends. This CDR3 is built from 13 residues. The germline CDR1 and CDR2 sequences are MNHEY and SVGAGI. CDR3 sequence reads: CATRGLSGNTIYF. CDR3 nucleotides: TGTGCCACCAGGGGACTTTCTGGAAACACCATATATTTT.

The J gene is TRBJ1-1, the V gene TRBV30, with D possibly being TRBD1 (6 bases). Between the trimmed V and J ends, which lost 4 bases and 10 bases, there was a span of 25 bases. The CDR3 length is 15 residues. Germline loops: CDR1 GTSNPN, CDR2 SVGIG (reference sequence). CDR3: CAWISPRTAGMGAFF. As DNA, the CDR3 is TGTGCCTGGATTTCCCCACGGACAGCCGGCATGGGAGCTTTCTTT. The full variable domain, rest sourced from reference TRBV30 and TRBJ1-1, is SQTIHQWPATLVQPVGSPLSLECTVEGTSNPNLYWYRQAAGRGLQLLFYSVGIGQISSEVPQNLSASRPQDRQFILSSKKLLLSDSGFYLCAWISPRTAGMGAFFGQGTRLTVV.

The chain links TRBV30 to TRBJ2-3; 14 bases align to TRBD2. The CDR3 contains 13 residues. V was clipped by 5 bases and J by 7 bases; unmatched bases: 2. CDR1 and CDR2 from the germline V gene are GTSNPN and SVGIG (reference sequence). The CDR3 region is CAWGLAGGYTQYF. The CDR3 coding sequence is TGTGCCTGGGGACTAGCGGGAGGTTATACGCAGTATTTT.

The chain couples TRBV5-1 to TRBJ2-5, with a possible D match to TRBD2 (6 bases). Between the trimmed V and J ends, which lost 5 bases and 4 bases, there was a span of 18 bases. Germline V CDR1 and CDR2: SGHRS, YFSETQ. CDR3 length: 15 residues. The CDR3 nucleotides are TGCGCCAGCAGTCTGTCTAGCGAGTCGGGAGAGACCCAGTACTTC. Its translation is CASSLSSESGETQYF.

The table lists this clone with a count of one. This chain links TRBV28 with TRBJ1-2, with D perhaps TRBD1 (5 bases). V lost 3 bases and J lost 0, with 11 bases in between. This CDR3 contains 15 residues. CDR1 is MDHEN and CDR2 is SYDVKM in the germline V gene. In nucleotides, the CDR3 is TGTGCCAGCAGTTTCGGGGGTAGTTCTAACTATGGCTACACCTTC. Its protein is CASSFGGSSNYGYTF.